Below, 21 T cell receptor beta chains from the same sample are listed, as sequenced in a study of T cell responses to AZD1222 COVID-19 vaccine. Assay used: immunoSEQ multiplex PCR; TCRdb lists only in-frame clones, some missing. The table includes fewer than 150,000 clones, approximately 93% detected once. This specimen consisted of peripheral blood, obtained on day 0 of AZD1222 vaccination. The receptors derive from an adult in good health.

The chain couples TRBV7-2 to TRBJ2-7; D gene unclear. Germline V gene data show CDR1 as SGHTA and CDR2 as FQGNSA. With 3 bases removed from V and 3 bases from J, the gap between germline ends came to 9 bases. The length of the CDR3 is 13 residues. The CDR3 nucleotides are TGTGCCAGCAGCTTTCGACCGAGCTACGAGCAGTACTTC. Its protein is CASSFRPSYEQYF.

This clone has only one observation. This chain joins TRBV5-1 and TRBJ2-1, with unresolved D. Germline V gene data show CDR1 as SGHRS and CDR2 as YFSETQ. Trimming left V 0 bases short and J 3 bases short, with 7 bases between. There are 14 residues in the CDR3. The CDR3 protein is CASSLDSLYNEQFF. CDR3 bases: TGCGCCAGCAGCTTGGATAGTCTCTACAATGAGCAGTTCTTC.

V is TRBV5-6 and J is TRBJ1-1, with 7 positions matching TRBD1. Germline CDR1 and CDR2: SGHDT and YYEEEE. V trimming: 5 bases; J trimming: 1 base; junction bases outside the gene matches: 8. The CDR3 sequence is 15 residues long. The CDR3 DNA sequence: TGTGCCAGCAGTTTACTACAGGGGACGAACACTGAAGCTTTCTTT. Translation gives CASSLLQGTNTEAFF.

This chain links TRBV19 with TRBJ2-7, with a possible D match to TRBD1 (5 bases). The germline CDR1 and CDR2 sequences are LNHDA and SQIVND (reference sequence). V lost 5 bases and J 0 bases, leaving 14 bases between the germline ends. The CDR3 is 15 amino acids. CDR3 DNA sequence: TGTGCCAGTAGTGCCCTCTCTGGGGCCTCCTACGAGCAGTACTTC. As protein: CASSALSGASYEQYF.

This clone occurred a few times. The CDR3 DNA reads TGTGCCAGCAGTTACTCGATTACTAGCGAGTACAATGAGCAGTTCTTC. Encoded protein: CASSYSITSEYNEQFF. This rearrangement joins TRBV6-2 or TRBV6-3 to TRBJ2-1, with TRBD2 matching over 7 bases. Unmatched junction bases numbered 6, after V lost 0 bases and J lost 4 bases. There are 16 residues in the CDR3. Germline V gene lookup returns CDR1 MNHEY and CDR2 SVGEGT.

The chain uses TRBV7-2 and TRBJ1-5, with 8 nucleotides matching TRBD1. Trimming cost V 5 bases and J 6 bases; bases outside gene matches: 6. The CDR3 is 14 residues long. Germline lookup yields CDR1 SGHTA and CDR2 FQGNSA. CDR3 protein: CASSKTGVGQPQHF. As DNA, the CDR3 is TGTGCCAGCAGCAAGACAGGGGTTGGTCAGCCCCAGCATTTT.

Here the CDR3 DNA reads TGTGCCAGCACCGACTACACGGGGGTAGCTGAAGCTTTCTTT. Translating it yields CASTDYTGVAEAFF. The chain combines TRBV6-5 with TRBJ1-1, with D possibly TRBD1 on 5 matching bases. CDR1 is MNHEY and CDR2 is SVGAGI in the germline V gene. Trimming shortened V by 7 bases and J by 6 bases, and 18 bases separated the two germline ends. CDR3 length: 14 residues.

This rearrangement joins TRBV5-5 to TRBJ1-5, with D unresolved. This CDR3 is built from 16 residues. Trimming removed 1 base at V and 0 bases at J, with 11 bases between. Germline CDR1 and CDR2: SGHKS and YYEKEE (reference sequence). Here the CDR3 DNA reads TGTGCCAGCAGCTTGCATTGGTCAGCTAGCAATCAGCCCCAGCATTTT. Translation gives CASSLHWSASNQPQHF. Full variable domain (remainder filled in from reference TRBV5-5 and TRBJ1-5): DAGVTQSPTHLIKTRGQQVTLRCSPISGHKSVSWYQQVLGQGPQFIFQYYEKEERGRGNFPDRFSARQFPNYSSELNVNALLLGDSALYLCASSLHWSASNQPQHFGDGTRLSIL.

The V and J genes are TRBV6-1 and TRBJ2-3, with D hard to call. V was trimmed by 3 bases and J by 6 bases, leaving 7 bases between them. CDR3 length: 12 amino acids. Germline V lookup: CDR1 MNHNS, CDR2 SASEGT. This chain's CDR3 is CASSEARDTQYF. DNA of the CDR3: TGTGCCAGCAGTGAGGCTAGGGATACGCAGTATTTT.

V and J are TRBV7-9 and TRBJ1-1, with a weak D call TRBD1 (6 bases). The V and J ends lost 4 bases and 5 bases respectively, with 14 bases between them. CDR1 and CDR2 (germline): SEHNR, FQNEAQ (reference sequence). The CDR3 covers 14 residues. The CDR3, as DNA: TGTGCCAGCAGCTCGCCCTTGAGGGGGACTGAAGCTTTCTTT. It is translated as CASSSPLRGTEAFF.

The V call is TRBV28, the J call TRBJ1-5, with no clear D. This CDR3 contains 12 residues. Germline V CDR1 and CDR2: MDHEN, SYDVKM. V dropped 3 bases and J dropped 9 bases, with 9 bases sitting between them. The CDR3 is CASSFPSGPQHF. The CDR3 DNA sequence: TGTGCCAGCAGTTTCCCCTCCGGGCCCCAGCATTTT.

This clone was seen a single time. The V gene is TRBV6-5, the J gene TRBJ2-1; D gene ambiguous. This CDR3 is built from 16 residues. Trimming pared 0 bases from V and 9 bases from J, leaving 18 bases between. Germline V gene lookup returns CDR1 MNHEY and CDR2 SVGAGI. The chain's CDR3 is CASSYSKWNLGGEQFF. The CDR3 region has the DNA TGTGCCAGCAGTTACTCGAAATGGAATTTGGGCGGTGAGCAGTTCTTC.

The V and J genes are TRBV28 and TRBJ2-3; 7 nucleotides agree with TRBD2. Trimming took 6 bases from V and 3 from J; bases not matched to a gene: 12. Germline lookup yields CDR1 MDHEN and CDR2 SYDVKM. This CDR3 is built from 16 residues. The CDR3 loop is CASSVVQAGETDTQYF. CDR3 DNA: TGTGCCAGCAGCGTTGTTCAGGCGGGAGAAACAGATACGCAGTATTTT.

The rearrangement uses TRBV18 and TRBJ2-7; D uncertain. The V gene lost 2 bases and the J gene lost 2 bases, with 13 bases spanning the gap. Looked up from germline, CDR1 is KGHSH and CDR2 is LQKENI. This CDR3 is built from 15 residues. CDR3 amino acids: CASSPNDDGTYEQYF. CDR3 coding DNA: TGTGCCAGCTCACCAAACGACGACGGAACCTACGAGCAGTACTTC.

This rearrangement joins TRBV3-1 (or the pseudogene TRBV3-2) to TRBJ2-3; maybe TRBD2 (5 bases). Per the germline V gene, CDR1 is LGHDT and CDR2 is YNNKEL (reference sequence). The CDR3 contains 15 residues. V was clipped by 3 bases and J by 1 base, with 11 bases between them. CDR3 protein: CASSQGYGGTDTQYF. The CDR3 DNA reads as TGTGCCAGCAGCCAGGGGTACGGGGGCACAGATACGCAGTATTTT.

The chain combines TRBV3-1 (or the pseudogene TRBV3-2) with TRBJ2-5; D ambiguous. Trimming removed 6 bases from V and 8 bases from J, with 13 bases in between. From germline, CDR1 is LGHDT and CDR2 YNNKEL (reference sequence). CDR3 size: 12 residues. The CDR3 DNA follows: TGTGCCAGCAGGCATGGCACCGATACCCAGTACTTC. Protein product: CASRHGTDTQYF.

The chain combines TRBV9 with TRBJ1-6; D is uncertain. This CDR3 is built from 15 residues. V dropped 4 bases and J dropped 7 bases, with 15 bases sitting between them. CDR1 is SGDLS and CDR2 is YYNGEE in the germline V gene. The CDR3 spells CASSLRESWNSPLHF. The CDR3 DNA reads TGTGCCAGCAGCTTGAGGGAATCGTGGAATTCACCCCTCCACTTT.

V usage is TRBV6-4 and J usage is TRBJ2-5, with 8 bases identical to TRBD2. V was clipped by 6 bases and J by 0 bases; unmatched bases: 6. The CDR3 length is 15 residues. Looked up from germline, CDR1 is MRHNA and CDR2 is SNTAGT. The CDR3 sequence: CASSRVAGYQETQYF. The CDR3 bases are TGTGCCAGCAGCCGCGTAGCGGGATACCAAGAGACCCAGTACTTC.

The CDR3 loop is CASRKGRDRAHEQFF. CDR3 nucleotide sequence: TGTGCCAGCAGAAAAGGGCGGGACAGGGCCCATGAGCAGTTCTTC. This chain joins TRBV6-5 and TRBJ2-1; TRBD1 matches 9 bases. After removal of 6 bases from V and 8 bases from J, the junction contained 11 bases not matched to a gene. The CDR3 totals 15 residues. Looked up from germline, CDR1 is MNHEY and CDR2 is SVGAGI.

The V gene is TRBV19, the J gene TRBJ2-6; 8 nucleotides line up with TRBD1. Germline CDR1 LNHDA, CDR2 SQIVND (reference sequence). V gave up 4 bases and J gave up 4 bases; unmatched junction bases: 3. This CDR3 spans 15 amino acids. Here the CDR3 reads CASSKQGVGANVLTF. The CDR3 bases are TGTGCCAGTAGTAAACAGGGGGTCGGGGCCAACGTCCTGACTTTC.

This chain connects TRBV6-5 to TRBJ1-4, with D tentatively TRBD1 (6 bases). CDR3 length: 13 amino acids. CDR1 is MNHEY, CDR2 SVGAGI, per germline. V dropped 5 bases and J dropped 4 bases, with 8 bases sitting between them. The CDR3 reads CASSLRGNEKLFF. CDR3 nucleotide sequence: TGTGCCAGCAGTCTCAGGGGTAATGAAAAACTGTTTTTT.